These 10 T cell receptor beta chains were sequenced from one sample in a study of blood T cells in healthy people across ages. A J-beta primer mix and a sample-barcoded 5' primer were used in a second PCR of about 7 to 12 cycles. MiXCR, run by TCRdb on the 5' RACE reads, gives a single entry per CDR3 protein. The sample shows 800,000 to 950,000 distinct CDR3 sequences, around 29% of them seen only once. These data are also associated with another study on T cells of mothers and their children.

The sample was blood. These receptors were obtained from a woman aged 40 to 49 in good health.

This clonotype showed up just a few times. The rearrangement uses TRBV4-3 and TRBJ2-3; D ambiguous. V was shortened by 2 bases and J by 2 bases, with 5 bases between the two germline ends. The CDR3 covers 13 residues. Germline V lookup: CDR1 LGHNA, CDR2 YSLEER. The CDR3 is CASSQTPTDTQYF. The CDR3 nucleotides read TGCGCCAGCAGCCAAACCCCCACAGATACGCAGTATTTT.

This chain joins TRBV7-2 and TRBJ1-1, with 7 nucleotides matching TRBD1. The germline CDR1 and CDR2 sequences are SGHTA and FQGNSA. The CDR3 contains 14 residues. The junction had 8 bases not matched to a gene; V was cut back by 6 bases and J by 4 bases. For the CDR3, the DNA is TGTGCCAGCAGAAGGGAAGGGGGCGTCACTGAAGCTTTCTTT. Its protein is CASRREGGVTEAFF.

This chain links TRBV29-1 with TRBJ1-4; no definite D call. V was clipped by 1 base and J by 7 bases, with 10 bases between them. The CDR3 has 13 amino acids. CDR1 SQVTM and CDR2 ANQGSEA come from the germline V gene. CDR3 region: CSVEGLSGEKLFF. CDR3 DNA sequence: TGCAGCGTTGAAGGGCTCAGTGGTGAAAAACTGTTTTTT.

This clonotype was recorded many times. V usage is TRBV11-1 and J usage is TRBJ1-1, with a tentative D call TRBD1 (6 bases). Trimming shortened V by 2 bases and J by 7 bases, and 17 bases separated the two germline ends. The CDR3 consists of 15 residues. Germline assignment: CDR1 SGHAT and CDR2 FQDESV (reference sequence). The CDR3 bases are TGTGCCAGCAGCTTAAGTCTCGGGGGGCATGGTGAAGCTTTCTTT. It encodes CASSLSLGGHGEAFF.

In this sample, this clonotype turned up a few times. The chain uses TRBV7-9 and TRBJ1-5, with TRBD1 matching 7 bases. The trim removed 5 bases at V and 0 bases at J, leaving 7 bases unmatched. The germline V gene has CDR1 SEHNR and CDR2 FQNEAQ (reference sequence). The CDR3 runs to 16 residues. CDR3 region: CASSHGTDHSNQPQHF. In DNA, the CDR3 is TGTGCCAGCAGCCATGGGACAGACCATAGCAATCAGCCCCAGCATTTT.

With respect to this clonotype: A much larger clone differs from this one at a single base, so this may be a read error. The chain employs TRBV5-1 and TRBJ2-1, with TRBD1 matching over 11 bases. V lost 3 bases, J lost 7 bases, and 9 bases stayed unmatched. This CDR3 region has 16 residues. Per the germline V gene, CDR1 is SGHRS and CDR2 is YFSETQ. CDR3 protein: CASSSSPGQGGNEQFF. Written as DNA, the CDR3 is TGCGCCAGCAGCTCAAGTCCGGGACAGGGGGGAAATGAGCAGTTCTTC.

This clonotype occurred many times. The rearrangement joins TRBV29-1 to TRBJ2-7, with 10 bases fitting TRBD1. Trimming removed 4 bases from V and 3 bases from J; junction bases left unmatched: 6. This CDR3 has 14 amino acids. Germline V gene lookup returns CDR1 SQVTM and CDR2 ANQGSEA. DNA of the CDR3: TGCAGCGTTGGCGGCGGACAGGGGGTCTACGAGCAGTACTTC. Protein product: CSVGGGQGVYEQYF.

The chain is built from TRBV20-1 and TRBJ2-1; maybe TRBD1 (5 bases). Germline loops: CDR1 DFQATT, CDR2 SNEGSKA (reference sequence). V was pared by 2 bases and J by 0 bases, with 14 bases between. CDR3 length equals 16 residues. CDR3 nucleotide sequence: TGCAGTGCTAGAATGGTAGGGGTAGTCTCCTACAATGAGCAGTTCTTC. This translates into CSARMVGVVSYNEQFF.

This clonotype showed up just a few times. A much larger clone differs from this one at a single base, so this may be a read error. This rearrangement joins TRBV25-1 to TRBJ2-1, with D possibly being TRBD1 (7 bases). The better agreement between TRBJ2-7 and the DNA end casts doubt on the J call. CDR1 and CDR2 from the germline V gene are MGHDK and SYGVNS. The CDR3 extends over 15 amino acids. The CDR3 DNA reads TGTGCCAGCAGTCCCGCGGGACAGACCTACAATGAGCAGTACTTC. This gives the protein CASSPAGQTYNEQYF.

The rearrangement uses TRBV3-1 and TRBJ2-5; TRBD2 aligns across 11 bases. V shed 3 bases, J shed 4 bases, and the junction held 7 bases outside the gene matches. Looked up from germline, CDR1 is LGHDT and CDR2 is YNNKEL (reference sequence). The CDR3 has 16 residues. CDR3 residues: CASSQISGGAGETQYF. In DNA, the CDR3 is TGTGCCAGCAGCCAGATTAGCGGGGGGGCGGGAGAGACCCAGTACTTC.